This TCR beta chain stems from a study of OX40 agonist ivuxolimab in advanced cancers. Overall study: Ivuxolimab was delivered to patients intravenously every 2 weeks at doses spanning 0.01 to 10 mg/kg. Study-level points and caveats: Partly responding patients at 0.1-3.0 mg/kg showed some of the smallest clonal expansion.

On this clone: What it recognizes is unknown.

The method was immunoSEQ multiplex PCR; TCRdb's version includes in-frame clones alone and lacks a portion of them. The sample has some 46,000 clones, 85% to 95% seen once. The junction had 6 bases not matched to a gene; V was cut back by 6 bases and J by 5 bases. The CDR3 covers 14 residues. Germline CDR1 reads MNHNY; CDR2 reads SVGAGI (reference sequence). The starting material was CD4+ or CD8+ T cells sorted from blood, obtained in a trial of the OX40 agonist ivuxolimab. The chain uses TRBV6-6 and TRBJ2-7, with 11 bases matching TRBD1. The clonotype was recovered from an adult with an advanced solid tumor such as melanoma, head and neck, liver or kidney cancer. The CDR3 DNA is TGTGCCAGCAGGGCGGGACAGGGGGGCCACGAGCAGTACTTC. This codes for CASRAGQGGHEQYF.